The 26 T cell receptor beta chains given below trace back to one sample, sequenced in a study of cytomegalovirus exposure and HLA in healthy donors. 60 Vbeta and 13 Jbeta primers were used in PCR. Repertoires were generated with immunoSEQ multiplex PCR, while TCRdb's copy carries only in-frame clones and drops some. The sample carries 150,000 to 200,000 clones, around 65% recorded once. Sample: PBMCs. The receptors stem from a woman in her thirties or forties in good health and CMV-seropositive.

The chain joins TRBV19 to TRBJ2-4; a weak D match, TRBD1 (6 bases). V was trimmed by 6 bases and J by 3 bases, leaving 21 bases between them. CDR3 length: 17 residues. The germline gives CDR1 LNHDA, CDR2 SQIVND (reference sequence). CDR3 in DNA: TGTGCCAGTAGCATGGCCACAGGGCAAGTCGGCAAAAACATTCAGTACTTC. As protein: CASSMATGQVGKNIQYF.

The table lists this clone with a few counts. Written as DNA, the CDR3 is TGTGCCAGCAGCTCGACTAGCAGGAGTACCGGGGAGCTGTTTTTT. It encodes CASSSTSRSTGELFF. This chain connects TRBV5-6 to TRBJ2-2; 7 bases match TRBD2. CDR3 length equals 15 residues. Trimming removed 3 bases from V and 5 bases from J; junction bases left unmatched: 7. Germline V lookup: CDR1 SGHDT, CDR2 YYEEEE.

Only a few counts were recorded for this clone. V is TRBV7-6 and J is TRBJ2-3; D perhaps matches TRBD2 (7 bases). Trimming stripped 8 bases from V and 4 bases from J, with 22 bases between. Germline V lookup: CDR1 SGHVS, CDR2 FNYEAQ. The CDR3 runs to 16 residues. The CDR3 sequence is CASPRRGPGGPDTQYF. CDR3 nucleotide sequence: TGTGCCAGCCCGAGGCGGGGGCCTGGGGGCCCAGATACGCAGTATTTT.

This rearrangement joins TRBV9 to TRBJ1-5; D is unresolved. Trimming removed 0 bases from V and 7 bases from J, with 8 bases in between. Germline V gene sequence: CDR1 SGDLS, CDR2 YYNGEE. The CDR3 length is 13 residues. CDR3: CASSVDGGQPQHF. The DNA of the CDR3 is TGTGCCAGCAGCGTAGACGGCGGACAGCCCCAGCATTTT.

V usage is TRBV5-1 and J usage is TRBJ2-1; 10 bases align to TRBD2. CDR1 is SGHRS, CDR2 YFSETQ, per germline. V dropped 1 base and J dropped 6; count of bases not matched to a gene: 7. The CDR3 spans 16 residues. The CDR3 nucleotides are TGCGCCAGCAGCTTGATTTGGACTAGCGGTTCCAATGAGCAGTTCTTC. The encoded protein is CASSLIWTSGSNEQFF.

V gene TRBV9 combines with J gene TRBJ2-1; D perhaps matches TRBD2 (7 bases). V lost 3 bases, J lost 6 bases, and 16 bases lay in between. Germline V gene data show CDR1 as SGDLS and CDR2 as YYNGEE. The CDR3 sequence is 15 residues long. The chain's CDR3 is CASSAGVGGVNEQFF. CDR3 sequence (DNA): TGTGCCAGCAGCGCAGGGGTGGGAGGGGTCAATGAGCAGTTCTTC. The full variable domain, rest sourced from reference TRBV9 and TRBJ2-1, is DSGVTQTPKHLITATGQRVTLRCSPRSGDLSVYWYQQSLDQGLQFLIQYYNGEERAKGNILERFSAQQFPDLHSELNLSSLELGDSALYFCASSAGVGGVNEQFFGPGTRLTVL.

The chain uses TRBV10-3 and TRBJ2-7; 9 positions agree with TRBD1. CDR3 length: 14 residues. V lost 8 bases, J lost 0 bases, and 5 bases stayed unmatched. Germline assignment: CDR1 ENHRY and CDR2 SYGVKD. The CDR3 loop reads CAIGGQGNSYEQYF. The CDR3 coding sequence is TGTGCCATCGGGGGACAGGGAAACTCCTACGAGCAGTACTTC.

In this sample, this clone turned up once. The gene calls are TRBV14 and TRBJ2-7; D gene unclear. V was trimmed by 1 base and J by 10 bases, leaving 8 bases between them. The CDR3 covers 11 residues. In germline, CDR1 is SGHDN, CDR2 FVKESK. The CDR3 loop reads CASSQVAVQYF. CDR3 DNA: TGTGCCAGCAGCCAAGTGGCGGTTCAGTACTTC.

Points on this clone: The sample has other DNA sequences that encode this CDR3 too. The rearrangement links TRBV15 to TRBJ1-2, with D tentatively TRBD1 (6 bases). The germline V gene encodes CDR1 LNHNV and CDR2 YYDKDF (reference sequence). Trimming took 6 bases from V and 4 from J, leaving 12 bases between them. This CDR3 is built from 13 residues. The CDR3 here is CATSNRAGYGYTF. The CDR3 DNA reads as TGTGCCACCAGTAACAGGGCAGGCTATGGCTACACCTTC.

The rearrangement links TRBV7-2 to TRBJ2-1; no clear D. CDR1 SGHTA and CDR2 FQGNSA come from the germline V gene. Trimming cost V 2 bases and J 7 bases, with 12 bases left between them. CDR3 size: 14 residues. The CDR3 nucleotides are TGTGCCAGCAGCTTAACAGCCCTACTGAATGAGCAGTTCTTC. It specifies CASSLTALLNEQFF. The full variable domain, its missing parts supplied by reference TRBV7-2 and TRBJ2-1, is GAGVSQSPSNKVTEKGKDVELRCDPISGHTALYWYRQSLGQGLEFLIYFQGNSAPDKSGLPSDRFSAERTGGSVSTLTIQRTQQEDSAVYLCASSLTALLNEQFFGPGTRLTVL.

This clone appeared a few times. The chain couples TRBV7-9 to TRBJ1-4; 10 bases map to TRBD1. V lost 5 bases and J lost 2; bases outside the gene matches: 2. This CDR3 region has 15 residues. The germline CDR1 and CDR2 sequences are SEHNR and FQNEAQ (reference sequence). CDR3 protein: CASSGQGVTNEKLFF. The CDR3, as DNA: TGTGCCAGCAGCGGACAGGGGGTGACTAATGAAAAACTGTTTTTT.

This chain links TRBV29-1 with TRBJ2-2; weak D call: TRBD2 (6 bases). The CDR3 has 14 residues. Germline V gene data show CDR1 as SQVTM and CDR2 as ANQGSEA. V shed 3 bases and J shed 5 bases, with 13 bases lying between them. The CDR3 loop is CSVDGLRGTGELFF. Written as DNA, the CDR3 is TGCAGCGTTGATGGACTGCGGGGTACCGGGGAGCTGTTTTTT.

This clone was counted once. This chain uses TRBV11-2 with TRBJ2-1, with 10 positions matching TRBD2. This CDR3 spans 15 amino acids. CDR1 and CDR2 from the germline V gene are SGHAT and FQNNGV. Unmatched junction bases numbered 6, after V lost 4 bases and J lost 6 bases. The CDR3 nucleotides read TGTGCCAGCAGCTCCGGACTAGCGGCCCTCAATGAGCAGTTCTTC. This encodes CASSSGLAALNEQFF.

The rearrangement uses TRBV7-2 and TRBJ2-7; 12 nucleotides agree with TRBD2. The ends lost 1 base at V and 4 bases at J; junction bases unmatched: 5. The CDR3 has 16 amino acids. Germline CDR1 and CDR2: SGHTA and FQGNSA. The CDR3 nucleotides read TGTGCCAGCAGCTTAGAATCACTAGCGGGAGGTTACGAGCAGTACTTC. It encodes CASSLESLAGGYEQYF.

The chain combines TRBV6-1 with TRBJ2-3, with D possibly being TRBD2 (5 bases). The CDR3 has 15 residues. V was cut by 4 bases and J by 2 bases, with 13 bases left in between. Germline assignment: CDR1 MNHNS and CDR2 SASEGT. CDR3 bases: TGTGCCAGCAGTGTAGGAAGAGGGCTCACAGATACGCAGTATTTT. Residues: CASSVGRGLTDTQYF.

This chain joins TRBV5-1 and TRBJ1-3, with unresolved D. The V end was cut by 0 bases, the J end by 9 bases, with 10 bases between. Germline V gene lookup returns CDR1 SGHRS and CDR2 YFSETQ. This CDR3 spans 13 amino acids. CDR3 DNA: TGCGCCAGCAGCTTGGGGATCGGGAGCACCATATATTTT. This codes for CASSLGIGSTIYF.

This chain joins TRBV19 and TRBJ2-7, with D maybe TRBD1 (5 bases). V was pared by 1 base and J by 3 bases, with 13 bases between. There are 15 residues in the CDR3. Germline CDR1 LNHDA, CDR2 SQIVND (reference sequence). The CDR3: CASSIALDSVYEQYF. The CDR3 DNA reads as TGTGCCAGTAGTATAGCCCTCGACAGTGTCTACGAGCAGTACTTC.

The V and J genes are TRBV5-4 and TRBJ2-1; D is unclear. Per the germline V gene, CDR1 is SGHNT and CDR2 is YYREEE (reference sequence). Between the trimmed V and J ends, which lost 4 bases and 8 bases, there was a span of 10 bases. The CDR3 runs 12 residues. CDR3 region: CASSPPQDEQFF. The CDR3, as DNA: TGTGCCAGCAGCCCGCCCCAGGATGAGCAGTTCTTC.

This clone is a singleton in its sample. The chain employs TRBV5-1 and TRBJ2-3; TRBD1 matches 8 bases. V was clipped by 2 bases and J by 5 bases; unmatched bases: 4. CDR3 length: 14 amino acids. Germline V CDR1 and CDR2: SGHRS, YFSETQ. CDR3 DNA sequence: TGCGCCAGCAGCTTCCAGGGGGCGGGAGATACGCAGTATTTT. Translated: CASSFQGAGDTQYF.

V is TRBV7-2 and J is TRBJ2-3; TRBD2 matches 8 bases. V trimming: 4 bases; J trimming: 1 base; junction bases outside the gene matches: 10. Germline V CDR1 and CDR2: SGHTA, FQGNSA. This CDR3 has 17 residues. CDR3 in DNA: TGTGCCAGCAGCTCCGCCCCTAGCGGGCGAGGCACAGATACGCAGTATTTT. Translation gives CASSSAPSGRGTDTQYF.

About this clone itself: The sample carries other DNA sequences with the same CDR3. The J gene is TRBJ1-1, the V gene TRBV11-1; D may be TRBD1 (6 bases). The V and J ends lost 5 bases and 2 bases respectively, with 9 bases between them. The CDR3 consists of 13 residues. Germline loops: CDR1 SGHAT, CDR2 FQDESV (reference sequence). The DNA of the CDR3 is TGTGCCAGCAGCGGACAGACAAACACTGAAGCTTTCTTT. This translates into CASSGQTNTEAFF.

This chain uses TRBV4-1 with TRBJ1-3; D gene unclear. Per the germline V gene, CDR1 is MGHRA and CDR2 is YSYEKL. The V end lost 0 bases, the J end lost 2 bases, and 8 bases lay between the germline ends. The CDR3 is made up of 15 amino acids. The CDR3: CASSQDREAGNTIYF. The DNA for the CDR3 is TGCGCCAGCAGCCAAGATCGGGAGGCTGGAAACACCATATATTTT.

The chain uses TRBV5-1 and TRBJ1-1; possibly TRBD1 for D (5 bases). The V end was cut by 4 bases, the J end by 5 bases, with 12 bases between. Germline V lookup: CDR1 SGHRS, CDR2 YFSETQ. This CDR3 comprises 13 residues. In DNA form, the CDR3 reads TGCGCCAGCAGCCCTTCCGGGGGTACTGAAGCTTTCTTT. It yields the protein CASSPSGGTEAFF.

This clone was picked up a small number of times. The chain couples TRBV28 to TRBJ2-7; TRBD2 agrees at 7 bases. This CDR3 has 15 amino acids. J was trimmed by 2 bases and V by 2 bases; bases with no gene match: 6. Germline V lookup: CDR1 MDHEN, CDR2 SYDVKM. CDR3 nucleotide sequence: TGTGCCAGCAGTTTAGTGGGGGGGGGACCCTACGAGCAGTACTTC. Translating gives CASSLVGGGPYEQYF.

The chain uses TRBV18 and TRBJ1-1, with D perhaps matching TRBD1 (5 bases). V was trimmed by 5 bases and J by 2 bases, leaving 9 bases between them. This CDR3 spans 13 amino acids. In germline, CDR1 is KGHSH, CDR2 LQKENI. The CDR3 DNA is TGTGCCAGCTCAGAACAGGACAACACTGAAGCTTTCTTT. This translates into CASSEQDNTEAFF.

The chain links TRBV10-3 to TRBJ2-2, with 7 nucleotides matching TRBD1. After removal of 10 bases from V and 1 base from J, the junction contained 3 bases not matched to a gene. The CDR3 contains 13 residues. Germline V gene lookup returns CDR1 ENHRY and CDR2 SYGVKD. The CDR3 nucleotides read TGTGCCACCCGGGACAGGAACACCGGGGAGCTGTTTTTT. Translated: CATRDRNTGELFF.